The source of this T cell receptor beta chain is a study of blood T cell repertoires in COVID-19. Study summary: The United States, Italy and Spain supplied acute and convalescent COVID-19 samples. The analysed material was cDNA or gDNA that came from T cells, B-cell-depleted T cells, or PBMCs.

Under the authors' procedure: Counts of nucleated cells, estimated from reference gene primer amplification, were obtained. Libraries were prepared by immunoSEQ multiplex PCR; TCRdb keeps only in-frame clonotypes and omits some of them. For V, J and clone size, that table is used; D and trimming come from the DNA. The sample lists around 180,000 clones; 80% to 90% were seen once. Trimming stripped 3 bases from V and 3 bases from J, with 9 bases between. This CDR3 region has 14 residues. Germline V gene lookup returns CDR1 LGHDT and CDR2 YNNKEL (reference sequence). This receptor was taken from a man aged 40-55 years with active or convalescent COVID-19. The V call is TRBV3-1 (or the pseudogene TRBV3-2), the J call TRBJ1-5; D is perhaps TRBD1 (6 bases). Specimen: peripheral blood. The DNA for the CDR3 is TGTGCCAGCAGCCAGGGGACACACAATCAGCCCCAGCATTTT. Translation: CASSQGTHNQPQHF.